The sequence of this TCR beta chain was determined in a study of blood T cell repertoires in COVID-19. Only one count was recorded for this clone. The CDR3 sequence is 16 residues long. Germline CDR1 reads SQVTM; CDR2 reads ANQGSEA. The V gene end was trimmed by 4 bases and the J gene end by 0 bases; junction bases not matched to a gene: 7. The method was immunoSEQ multiplex PCR; TCRdb's version includes in-frame clones alone and lacks a portion of them. The sample shows about 160,000 clones, roughly 90% of them seen only once. This receptor was taken from a woman between 50 and 59 years old who had recovered from COVID-19. The chain carries TRBV29-1 and TRBJ1-5; 9 bases are shared with TRBD1. The source material was PBMCs or T cells enriched from blood (not recorded which). The CDR3 loop reads CSVGDRVEYSNQPQHF. The CDR3 bases are TGCAGCGTTGGGGACAGGGTTGAGTATAGCAATCAGCCCCAGCATTTT. The variable domain in full, with the rest retrieved from reference TRBV29-1 and TRBJ1-5, is SAVISQKPSRDICQRGTSLTIQCQVDSQVTMMFWYRQQPGQSLTLIATANQGSEATYESGFVIDKFPISRPNLTFSTLTVSNMSPEDSSIYLCSVGDRVEYSNQPQHFGDGTRLSIL.